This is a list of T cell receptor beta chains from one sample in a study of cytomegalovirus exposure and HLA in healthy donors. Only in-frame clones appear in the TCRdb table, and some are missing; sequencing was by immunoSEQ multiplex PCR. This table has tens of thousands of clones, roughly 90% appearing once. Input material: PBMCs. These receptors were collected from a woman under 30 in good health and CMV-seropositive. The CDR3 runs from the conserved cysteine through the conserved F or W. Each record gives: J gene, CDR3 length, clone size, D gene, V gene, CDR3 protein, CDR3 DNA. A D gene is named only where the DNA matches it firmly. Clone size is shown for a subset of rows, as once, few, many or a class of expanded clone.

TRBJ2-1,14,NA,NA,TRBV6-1,CASSELLEGHEQFF,TGTGCCAGCAGTGAGCTACTAGAGGGCCATGAGCAGTTCTTC
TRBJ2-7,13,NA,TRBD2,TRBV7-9,CASSAGAAYEQYF,TGTGCCAGCTCAGCGGGAGCAGCGTACGAGCAGTACTTC
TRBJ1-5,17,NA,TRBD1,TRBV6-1,CASSEWQGGYSNQPQHF,TGTGCCAGCAGTGAATGGCAGGGGGGATATAGCAATCAGCCCCAGCATTTT
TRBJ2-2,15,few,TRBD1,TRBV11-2,CASSPDRGGPGELFF,TGTGCCAGCAGCCCAGACAGGGGGGGTCCCGGGGAGCTGTTTTTT
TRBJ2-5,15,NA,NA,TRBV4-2,CASSQGGRGEETQYF,TGTGCCAGCAGCCAAGGGGGGAGGGGGGAAGAGACCCAGTACTTC
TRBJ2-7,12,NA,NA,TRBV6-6,CASSSRRSEQYF,TGTGCCAGCAGTTCTCGGAGATCCGAGCAGTACTTC
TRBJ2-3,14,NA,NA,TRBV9,CASSPGDFTDTQYF,TGTGCCAGCAGCCCCGGGGACTTCACAGATACGCAGTATTTT
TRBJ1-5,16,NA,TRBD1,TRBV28,CASSADRGLSNQPQHF,TGTGCCAGCAGTGCGGACAGGGGGCTCAGCAATCAGCCCCAGCATTTT
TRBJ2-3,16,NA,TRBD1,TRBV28,CASSLGRGFNTDTQYF,TGTGCCAGCAGTTTAGGCAGGGGGTTTAACACAGATACGCAGTATTTT
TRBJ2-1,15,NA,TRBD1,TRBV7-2,CASSLGGQGTNEQFF,TGTGCCAGCAGCTTAGGTGGACAGGGAACAAATGAGCAGTTCTTC
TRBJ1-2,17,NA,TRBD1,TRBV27,CASSPRTGGETNYGYTF,TGTGCCAGCAGTCCGCGGACAGGGGGGGAAACTAACTATGGCTACACCTTC
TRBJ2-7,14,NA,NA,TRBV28,CASSLHRETYEQYF,TGTGCCAGCAGTTTGCATCGCGAGACCTACGAGCAGTACTTC
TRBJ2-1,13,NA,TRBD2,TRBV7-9,CASSPERGLEQFF,TGTGCCAGCAGCCCAGAGCGGGGGCTTGAGCAGTTCTTC
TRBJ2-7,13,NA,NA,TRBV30,CAWSIGQYYEQYF,TGTGCCTGGAGTATCGGACAATACTACGAGCAGTACTTC
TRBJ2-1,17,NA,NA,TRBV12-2,CASRFSEQGSSVDEQFF,TGTGCAAGTCGCTTTAGCGAACAGGGGTCAAGTGTGGATGAGCAGTTCTTC
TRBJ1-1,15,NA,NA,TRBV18,CASSPPGRENTEAFF,TGTGCCAGCTCACCACCGGGCAGAGAGAACACTGAAGCTTTCTTT
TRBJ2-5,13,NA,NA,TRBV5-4,CASSLEGGATQYF,TGTGCCAGCAGCTTGGAGGGGGGGGCGACCCAGTACTTC
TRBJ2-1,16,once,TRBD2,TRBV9,CASSVYSGDPNNEQFF,TGTGCCAGCAGCGTATACAGCGGGGACCCCAACAATGAGCAGTTCTTC
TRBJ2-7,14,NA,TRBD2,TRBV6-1,CASNRAGGPYEQYF,TGTGCCAGCAACCGAGCGGGAGGGCCATACGAGCAGTACTTC
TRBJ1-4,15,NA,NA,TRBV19,CASSTSGSTNEKLFF,TGTGCCAGTAGTACTTCAGGGTCAACTAATGAAAAACTGTTTTTT
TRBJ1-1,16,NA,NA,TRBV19,CASSTIARTMNTEAFF,TGTGCCAGTAGTACTATAGCCCGTACCATGAACACTGAAGCTTTCTTT
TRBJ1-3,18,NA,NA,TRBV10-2,CASSEFDVRSHSGNTIYF,TGCGCCAGCAGTGAGTTCGACGTCAGGTCCCACTCTGGAAACACCATATATTTT
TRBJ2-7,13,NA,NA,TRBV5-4,CASSFRGNYEQYF,TGTGCCAGCAGCTTCAGGGGTAACTACGAGCAGTACTTC
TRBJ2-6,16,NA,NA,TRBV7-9,CASSAGGSSGANVLTF,TGTGCCAGCAGCGCTGGAGGGAGCTCTGGGGCCAACGTCCTGACTTTC